The 4 T cell receptor beta chains in this list originate from one sample, sequenced in a study of Tregs in tolerant kidney transplant recipients. Here immunoSEQ multiplex PCR was the method, and the copy in TCRdb shows in-frame clones only, minus some. The table has about 100,000 clones, approximately 93% seen once. This material consisted of CD4+ T cells from blood, taken before the transplant. These receptors originate from a human donor who received a combined kidney and bone marrow transplant.

The rearrangement joins TRBV5-6 to TRBJ1-6, with TRBD1 identical over 9 bases. V shed 4 bases, J shed 3 bases, and the junction held 2 bases outside the gene matches. The V gene's germline CDR1 is SGHDT and CDR2 YYEEEE. This CDR3 region has 15 residues. The DNA of the CDR3 is TGTGCCAGCAGCCCGGACAGGGGCTATAATTCACCCCTCCACTTT. It encodes CASSPDRGYNSPLHF.

The chain couples TRBV5-1 to TRBJ1-1; TRBD1 matches 9 bases. Per germline, CDR1 SGHRS and CDR2 YFSETQ. V shed 7 bases, J shed 4 bases, and the junction held 5 bases outside the gene matches. The CDR3 contains 13 residues. CDR3 DNA sequence: TGCGCCAGCGGGGAGACAGGGGGCACTGAAGCTTTCTTT. As protein: CASGETGGTEAFF.

The rearrangement links TRBV11-3 to TRBJ2-3, with 13 bases lining up with TRBD2. The trim removed 5 bases at V and 3 bases at J, leaving 5 bases unmatched. Germline V gene lookup returns CDR1 SGHNT and CDR2 YENEEA. CDR3 length: 16 amino acids. CDR3 sequence: CASSTRTSGRTDTQYF. The CDR3 DNA reads as TGTGCCAGCAGCACCCGGACTAGCGGGAGAACAGATACGCAGTATTTT. Looking up the rest from reference TRBV11-3 and TRBJ2-3 gives the full variable domain: EAGVVQSPRYKIIEKKQPVAFWCNPISGHNTLYWYLQNLGQGPELLIRYENEEAVDDSQLPKDRFSAERLKGVDSTLKIQPAELGDSAVYLCASSTRTSGRTDTQYFGPGTRLTVL.

A single count supports this clone. The chain links TRBV19 to TRBJ1-5; perhaps TRBD1 as D (5 bases). The CDR3 totals 14 residues. In germline, CDR1 is LNHDA, CDR2 SQIVND (reference sequence). V shed 5 bases and J shed 3 bases, with 11 bases lying between them. CDR3 sequence reads: CASSRRQINQPQHF. The DNA of the CDR3 is TGTGCCAGTAGTCGGAGACAGATCAATCAGCCCCAGCATTTT.